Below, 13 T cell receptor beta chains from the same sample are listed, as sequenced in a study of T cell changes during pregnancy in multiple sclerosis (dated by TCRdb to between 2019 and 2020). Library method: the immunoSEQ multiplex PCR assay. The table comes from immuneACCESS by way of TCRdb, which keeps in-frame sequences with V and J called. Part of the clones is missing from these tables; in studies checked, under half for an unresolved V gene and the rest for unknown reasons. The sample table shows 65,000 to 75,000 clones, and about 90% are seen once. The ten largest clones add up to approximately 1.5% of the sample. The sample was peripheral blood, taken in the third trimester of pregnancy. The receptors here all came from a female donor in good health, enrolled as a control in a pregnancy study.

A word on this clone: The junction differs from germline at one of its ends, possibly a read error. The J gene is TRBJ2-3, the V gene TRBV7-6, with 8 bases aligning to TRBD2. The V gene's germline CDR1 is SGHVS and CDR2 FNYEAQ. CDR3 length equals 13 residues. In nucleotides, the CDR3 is TGTGCCAGCAGCTTAGCGTCGGGTAGCGGGGTAATATTT. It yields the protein CASSLASGSGVIF.

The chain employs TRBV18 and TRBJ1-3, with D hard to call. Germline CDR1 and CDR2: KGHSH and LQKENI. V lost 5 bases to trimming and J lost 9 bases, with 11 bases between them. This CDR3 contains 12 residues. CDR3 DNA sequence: TGTGCCAGCTCAAACCCCTCCGGCACCATATATTTT. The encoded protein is CASSNPSGTIYF.

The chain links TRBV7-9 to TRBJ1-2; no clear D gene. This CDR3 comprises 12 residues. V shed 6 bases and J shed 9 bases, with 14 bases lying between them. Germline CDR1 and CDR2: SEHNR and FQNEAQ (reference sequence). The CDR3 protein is CASRRQERSYTF. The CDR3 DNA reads TGTGCCAGCAGGCGTCAGGAGCGGAGCTACACCTTC.

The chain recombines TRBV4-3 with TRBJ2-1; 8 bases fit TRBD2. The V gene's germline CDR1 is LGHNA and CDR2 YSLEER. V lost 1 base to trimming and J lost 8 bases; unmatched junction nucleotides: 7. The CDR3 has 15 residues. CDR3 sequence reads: CASSQAGGAGDEQFF. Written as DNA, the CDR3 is TGCGCCAGCAGCCAAGCGGGGGGGGCTGGGGATGAGCAGTTCTTC.

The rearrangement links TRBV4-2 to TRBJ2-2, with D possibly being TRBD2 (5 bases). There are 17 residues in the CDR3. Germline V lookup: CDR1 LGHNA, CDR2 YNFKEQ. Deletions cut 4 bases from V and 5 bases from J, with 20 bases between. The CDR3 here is CASSPSLDGSRTGELFF. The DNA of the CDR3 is TGTGCCAGCAGCCCCTCCCTCGATGGGAGCCGAACCGGGGAGCTGTTTTTT.

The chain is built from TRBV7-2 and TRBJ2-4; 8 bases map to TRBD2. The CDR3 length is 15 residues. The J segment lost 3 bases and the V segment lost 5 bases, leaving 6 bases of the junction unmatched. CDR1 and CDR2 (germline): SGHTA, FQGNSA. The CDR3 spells CASSTPGLVKNIQYF. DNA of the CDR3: TGTGCCAGCAGCACCCCGGGACTAGTCAAAAACATTCAGTACTTC.

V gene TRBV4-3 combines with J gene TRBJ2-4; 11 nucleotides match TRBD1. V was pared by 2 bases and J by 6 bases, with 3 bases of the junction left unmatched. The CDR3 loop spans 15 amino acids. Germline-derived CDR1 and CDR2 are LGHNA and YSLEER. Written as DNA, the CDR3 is TGCGCCAGCAGCCAAACCGGGACAGGGGGAAACATTCAGTACTTC. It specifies CASSQTGTGGNIQYF.

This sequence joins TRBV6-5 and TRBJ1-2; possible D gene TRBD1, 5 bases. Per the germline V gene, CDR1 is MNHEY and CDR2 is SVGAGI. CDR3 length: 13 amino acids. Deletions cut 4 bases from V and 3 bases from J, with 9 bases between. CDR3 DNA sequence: TGTGCCAGCAGTTCCGACAGCTACTATGGCTACACCTTC. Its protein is CASSSDSYYGYTF.

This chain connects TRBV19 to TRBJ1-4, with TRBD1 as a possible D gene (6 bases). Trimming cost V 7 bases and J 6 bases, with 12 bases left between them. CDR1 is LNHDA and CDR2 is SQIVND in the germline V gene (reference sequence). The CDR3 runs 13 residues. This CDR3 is CASNPTGYEKLFF. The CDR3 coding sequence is TGTGCCAGTAACCCTACAGGGTATGAAAAACTGTTTTTT.

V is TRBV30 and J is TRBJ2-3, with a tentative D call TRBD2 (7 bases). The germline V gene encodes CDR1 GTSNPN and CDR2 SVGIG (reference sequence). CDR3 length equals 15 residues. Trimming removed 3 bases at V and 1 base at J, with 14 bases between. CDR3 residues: CAWSRGAGGTDTQYF. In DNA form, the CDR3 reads TGTGCCTGGAGCCGGGGGGCTGGTGGCACAGATACGCAGTATTTT. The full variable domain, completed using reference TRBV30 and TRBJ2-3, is SQTIHQWPATLVQPVGSPLSLECTVEGTSNPNLYWYRQAAGRGLQLLFYSVGIGQISSEVPQNLSASRPQDRQFILSSKKLLLSDSGFYLCAWSRGAGGTDTQYFGPGTRLTVL.

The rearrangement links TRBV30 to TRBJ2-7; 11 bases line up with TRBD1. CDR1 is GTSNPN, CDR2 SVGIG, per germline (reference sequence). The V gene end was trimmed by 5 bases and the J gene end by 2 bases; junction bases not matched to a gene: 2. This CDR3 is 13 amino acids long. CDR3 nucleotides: TGTGCCTGGGGACAGGGGGCTACCTACGAGCAGTACTTC. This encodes CAWGQGATYEQYF.

The CDR3 reads CASSQLGDRYGYTF. Here the CDR3 DNA reads TGCGCCAGCAGCCAACTAGGAGACAGATATGGCTACACCTTC. The V and J genes are TRBV4-3 and TRBJ1-2; D may be TRBD1 (5 bases). Germline CDR1 is LGHNA and CDR2 is YSLEER. Between the trimmed V and J ends, which lost 2 bases and 5 bases, there was a span of 12 bases. This CDR3 comprises 14 residues.

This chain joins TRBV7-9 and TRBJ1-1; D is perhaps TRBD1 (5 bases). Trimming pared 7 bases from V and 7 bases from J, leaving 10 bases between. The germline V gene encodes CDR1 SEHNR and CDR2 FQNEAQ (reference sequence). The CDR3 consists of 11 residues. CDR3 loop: CASTGGLEAFF. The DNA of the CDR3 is TGTGCCAGCACCGGGGGACTTGAAGCTTTCTTT.